The 23 T cell receptor beta chains in this list originate from one sample, sequenced in a study of PD-L1 blockade in urothelial cancer. Assay: immunoSEQ multiplex PCR; the TCRdb copy retains only in-frame clones and omits some. The data contain over 45,000 clones, about 90% of them singletons. The material sequenced was PBMCs, taken around atezolizumab (anti-PD-L1) treatment. These receptor sequences come from a man aged 55 to 70 with urothelial cancer.

The V and J genes are TRBV7-2 and TRBJ2-7; the D gene is possibly TRBD1 (5 bases). CDR3 length: 11 residues. Trimming stripped 5 bases from V and 10 bases from J, with 12 bases between. Germline CDR1 SGHTA, CDR2 FQGNSA. CDR3 region: CASSVSQVQYF. CDR3 sequence (DNA): TGTGCCAGCAGCGTGTCACAGGTTCAGTACTTC.

This chain joins TRBV6-9 and TRBJ1-1; D unresolved. Germline loops: CDR1 MNHGY, CDR2 SVAAGI. CDR3 length: 13 amino acids. Trimming took 5 bases from V and 11 from J, leaving 18 bases between them. The CDR3: CASSPIRLSRAFF. The CDR3 DNA reads TGTGCCAGCAGTCCGATTCGATTGTCTCGGGCTTTCTTT.

The chain combines TRBV7-9 with TRBJ2-2, with D maybe TRBD2 (6 bases). Trimming removed 6 bases at V and 2 bases at J, with 13 bases between. The germline CDR1 and CDR2 sequences are SEHNR and FQNEAQ (reference sequence). CDR3 length: 15 amino acids. The CDR3 DNA follows: TGTGCCAGCAGGCGGGGAGGAGCAAACACCGGGGAGCTGTTTTTT. Residues: CASRRGGANTGELFF.

This clone was observed a few times. This rearrangement joins TRBV5-1 to TRBJ1-2; 8 nucleotides line up with TRBD1. V was pared by 1 base and J by 2 bases, with 4 bases of the junction left unmatched. The length of the CDR3 is 15 residues. Per the germline V gene, CDR1 is SGHRS and CDR2 is YFSETQ. CDR3 loop: CASSLIQGGNYGYTF. The CDR3 coding sequence is TGCGCCAGCAGCTTGATACAGGGGGGAAACTATGGCTACACCTTC.

The chain links TRBV23-1 to TRBJ2-1; tentative D call: TRBD1 (5 bases). TRBV23-1 counts as an open reading frame of uncertain function. CDR3 size: 15 residues. Trimming took off 3 bases at V and 8 bases at J, with 17 bases between the two ends. The CDR3 loop is CASSHFDIPGYEQFF. The CDR3 coding sequence is TGCGCCAGCAGTCATTTCGACATCCCAGGGTATGAGCAGTTCTTC.

This chain joins TRBV6-5 and TRBJ1-2; 7 bases match TRBD1. V shed 6 bases and J 0 bases; nucleotides not matched to a gene: 4. Germline CDR1 is MNHEY and CDR2 is SVGAGI. The CDR3 spans 14 residues. The CDR3 loop is CASRGTASNYGYTF. The CDR3 nucleotides read TGTGCCAGCAGAGGGACAGCCTCTAACTATGGCTACACCTTC.

V is TRBV9 and J is TRBJ1-6; no clear D gene. Germline V gene lookup returns CDR1 SGDLS and CDR2 YYNGEE. With 4 bases removed from V and 0 bases from J, the gap between germline ends came to 8 bases. CDR3 length: 15 amino acids. The chain's CDR3 is CASSPMSSYNSPLHF. The CDR3 DNA reads TGTGCCAGCAGCCCCATGAGCTCCTATAATTCACCCCTCCACTTT.

The chain has TRBV19 and TRBJ2-7; 8 positions match TRBD1. The CDR3 extends over 16 amino acids. The ends lost 5 bases at V and 2 bases at J; junction bases unmatched: 11. In germline, CDR1 is LNHDA, CDR2 SQIVND (reference sequence). The CDR3 spells CASSGRGTGQTYEQYF. The CDR3 bases are TGTGCCAGTAGTGGAAGAGGGACAGGTCAGACCTACGAGCAGTACTTC.

The rearrangement uses TRBV27 and TRBJ1-1; possibly TRBD1 for D (5 bases). V dropped 5 bases and J dropped 0 bases, with 16 bases sitting between them. Germline values: CDR1 MNHEY, CDR2 SMNVEV (reference sequence). CDR3 length: 16 residues. The chain's CDR3 is CASSPHIAGLNTEAFF. The CDR3 DNA is TGTGCCAGCAGTCCCCATATTGCAGGGCTGAACACTGAAGCTTTCTTT.

DNA of the CDR3: TGTGCCAGCAGTGAAGGTCGAGGGAGCACTGAAGCTTTCTTT. Translated, it gives CASSEGRGSTEAFF. The chain links TRBV6-4 to TRBJ1-1, with D unresolved. Germline V lookup: CDR1 MRHNA, CDR2 SNTAGT. The CDR3 is made up of 14 amino acids. Trimming took 3 bases from V and 4 from J, leaving 12 bases between them.

The chain employs TRBV4-2 and TRBJ2-5, with D possibly matching TRBD2 (6 bases). The ends were cut back, 6 bases at V and 5 bases at J, with 19 bases in the middle. Germline V gives CDR1 LGHNA, CDR2 YNFKEQ. This CDR3 is built from 15 residues. DNA of the CDR3: TGTGCCAGCAGTTATTCGACCGGGAGAGAGGAGACCCAGTACTTC. This gives the protein CASSYSTGREETQYF.

The table lists this clone with a count of one. The chain recombines TRBV18 with TRBJ1-5, with a tentative D call TRBD1 (6 bases). Germline-derived CDR1 and CDR2 are KGHSH and LQKENI. Trimming left V 3 bases short and J 8 bases short, with 14 bases between. This CDR3 is 14 amino acids long. CDR3 DNA: TGTGCCAGCTCACCTCGGGGGGCGGATGAGCCCCAGCATTTT. Protein: CASSPRGADEPQHF. Drawing the rest from reference TRBV18 and TRBJ1-5, the complete variable domain is NAGVMQNPRHLVRRRGQEARLRCSPMKGHSHVYWYRQLPEEGLKFMVYLQKENIIDESGMPKERFSAEFPKEGPSILRIQQVVRGDSAAYFCASSPRGADEPQHFGDGTRLSIL.

This clone was seen just once. V gene TRBV5-1 combines with J gene TRBJ1-1, with 7 bases fitting TRBD1. Trimming at V came to 7 bases and at J to 0 bases, leaving 6 bases not matched to a gene. CDR3 length: 14 amino acids. The germline V gene has CDR1 SGHRS and CDR2 YFSETQ. CDR3 DNA sequence: TGCGCCAGCGGAGAGGGACAGCTGAACACTGAAGCTTTCTTT. The encoded protein is CASGEGQLNTEAFF. Based on the CDR3 plus reference TRBV5-1 and TRBJ1-1, the full variable domain is KAGVTQTPRYLIKTRGQQVTLSCSPISGHRSVSWYQQTPGQGLQFLFEYFSETQRNKGNFPGRFSGRQFSNSRSEMNVSTLELGDSALYLCASGEGQLNTEAFFGQGTRLTVV.

This sequence joins TRBV6-5 and TRBJ2-7, with a tentative D call TRBD2 (5 bases). CDR1 and CDR2 from the germline V gene are MNHEY and SVGAGI. This CDR3 is 14 amino acids long. The V gene lost 0 bases and the J gene lost 6 bases, with 12 bases spanning the gap. In DNA, the CDR3 is TGTGCCAGCAGTTACTCACGTTCGGGATTCGAGCAGTACTTC. Its protein is CASSYSRSGFEQYF.

The gene calls are TRBV30 and TRBJ2-3; 9 nucleotides align to TRBD2. The germline V gene encodes CDR1 GTSNPN and CDR2 SVGIG (reference sequence). V lost 7 bases, J lost 1 base, and 3 bases stayed unmatched. The CDR3 is 13 residues long. In DNA form, the CDR3 reads TGTGCCTTCGAGCGGGGGGGCACAGATACGCAGTATTTT. Protein product: CAFERGGTDTQYF.

The rearrangement joins TRBV2 to TRBJ2-2, with D possibly TRBD2 on 6 matching bases. V was clipped by 4 bases and J by 4 bases, with 10 bases between them. Germline CDR1 is SNHLY and CDR2 is FYNNEI. This CDR3 comprises 14 residues. CDR3 nucleotides: TGTGCCAGCAGTGGGGGGGAGGTCACCGGGGAGCTGTTTTTT. It specifies CASSGGEVTGELFF.

The gene calls are TRBV9 and TRBJ1-2; D remains unclear. The CDR3 runs 17 residues. Trimming took 0 bases from V and 5 from J, leaving 20 bases between them. Germline CDR1 and CDR2: SGDLS and YYNGEE. This CDR3 is CASSVGRTRGGSYGYTF. CDR3 sequence (DNA): TGTGCCAGCAGCGTAGGGAGGACGAGAGGCGGTTCATATGGCTACACCTTC. The full variable domain, in which reference TRBV9 and TRBJ1-2 provide the parts outside the CDR3, is DSGVTQTPKHLITATGQRVTLRCSPRSGDLSVYWYQQSLDQGLQFLIQYYNGEERAKGNILERFSAQQFPDLHSELNLSSLELGDSALYFCASSVGRTRGGSYGYTFGSGTRLTVV.

The chain uses TRBV11-2 and TRBJ1-1; 10 nucleotides line up with TRBD1. This CDR3 has 15 residues. Trimming took 4 bases from V and 10 from J; bases not matched to a gene: 12. Germline assignment: CDR1 SGHAT and CDR2 FQNNGV. For the CDR3, the DNA is TGTGCCAGCAGCTCACCAAGGGGACAGGGGCGGCGAGCTTTCTTT. Translated: CASSSPRGQGRRAFF.

The chain recombines TRBV23-1 with TRBJ1-2, with 7 bases lining up with TRBD1. TRBV23-1 is an open reading frame whose function is uncertain. V dropped 2 bases and J dropped 0; count of bases not matched to a gene: 6. The CDR3 covers 16 residues. The CDR3 loop is CASSQQRQGPNYGYTF. The CDR3 bases are TGCGCCAGCAGTCAACAGAGACAGGGCCCTAACTATGGCTACACCTTC.

V gene TRBV7-6 combines with J gene TRBJ2-2; D may be TRBD1 (6 bases). The CDR3 spans 16 residues. The germline CDR1 and CDR2 sequences are SGHVS and FNYEAQ. V was cut by 2 bases and J by 7 bases, with 17 bases left in between. Here the CDR3 reads CASSLSRTGQGGELFF. CDR3 nucleotide sequence: TGTGCCAGCAGCTTAAGTAGAACAGGGCAAGGCGGGGAGCTGTTTTTT.

This chain joins TRBV7-9 and TRBJ2-2, with D perhaps TRBD1 (5 bases). Germline CDR1 SEHNR, CDR2 FQNEAQ (reference sequence). The CDR3 extends over 14 amino acids. V was pared by 1 base and J by 8 bases, with 11 bases between. This CDR3 is CASSLVQGVGELFF. The CDR3 coding sequence is TGTGCCAGCAGCTTAGTTCAGGGTGTTGGGGAGCTGTTTTTT. The full variable domain, completed using reference TRBV7-9 and TRBJ2-2, is DTGVSQNPRHKITKRGQNVTFRCDPISEHNRLYWYRQTLGQGPEFLTYFQNEAQLEKSRLLSDRFSAERPKGSFSTLEIQRTEQGDSAMYLCASSLVQGVGELFFGEGSRLTVL.

V is TRBV9 and J is TRBJ1-4, with D possibly matching TRBD1 (5 bases). The CDR3 loop spans 14 amino acids. The V gene's germline CDR1 is SGDLS and CDR2 YYNGEE. V was clipped by 4 bases and J by 4 bases, with 11 bases between them. The CDR3 region has the DNA TGTGCCAGCAGCTCACGGGGGGGTAATGAAAAACTGTTTTTT. It yields the protein CASSSRGGNEKLFF.

This chain uses TRBV19 with TRBJ2-1, with a tentative D call TRBD1 (5 bases). The CDR3 runs to 15 residues. Germline CDR1 LNHDA, CDR2 SQIVND (reference sequence). V lost 3 bases to trimming and J lost 2 bases, with 11 bases between them. CDR3 coding DNA: TGTGCCAGTAGTATCCAGGGCACCACCTACAATGAGCAGTTCTTC. This encodes CASSIQGTTYNEQFF.